The 21 T cell receptor beta chains below were found in one sample sequenced in a study of cytomegalovirus exposure and HLA in healthy donors. 13 Jbeta primers and 60 Vbeta primers were used for the PCR. Using immunoSEQ multiplex PCR, the repertoire was profiled, and TCRdb retains in-frame clones only, with some absent. This sample contains some 55,000 clones. The specimen was PBMCs. These receptors originate from a man aged 18-30 years in good health and CMV-seropositive.

The gene calls are TRBV27 and TRBJ1-1; possible D gene TRBD1, 5 bases. The V gene lost 2 bases and the J gene lost 1 base, with 8 bases spanning the gap. CDR3 length equals 14 residues. Per the germline V gene, CDR1 is MNHEY and CDR2 is SMNVEV (reference sequence). For the CDR3, the DNA is TGTGCCAGCAGTTTACGGGGGGGGAACACTGAAGCTTTCTTT. Protein sequence: CASSLRGGNTEAFF.

The V and J genes are TRBV5-6 and TRBJ1-2; D gene unclear. V was shortened by 2 bases and J by 4 bases, with 6 bases between the two germline ends. The germline CDR1 and CDR2 sequences are SGHDT and YYEEEE. This CDR3 is built from 12 residues. The CDR3 DNA is TGTGCCAGCAGCTTCATCAGCTATGGCTACACCTTC. As protein: CASSFISYGYTF.

J is TRBJ2-7 and V is TRBV28; the match to TRBD1 covers 9 bases. The V gene end was trimmed by 1 base and the J gene end by 5 bases; junction bases not matched to a gene: 9. The CDR3 consists of 16 residues. Germline V gives CDR1 MDHEN, CDR2 SYDVKM. The CDR3 nucleotides read TGTGCCAGCAGTTTATCTTTCGGACAGGGGATCGACGAGCAGTACTTC. This translates into CASSLSFGQGIDEQYF.

The chain is built from TRBV5-1 and TRBJ2-2, with 13 bases lining up with TRBD2. The germline gives CDR1 SGHRS, CDR2 YFSETQ. The CDR3 is 18 residues long. With V trimmed by 0 bases and J by 6 bases, 8 bases remained unmatched. CDR3 protein: CASSLVPTGLAGAGELFF. For the CDR3, the DNA is TGCGCCAGCAGCTTGGTTCCTACCGGACTAGCGGGAGCCGGGGAGCTGTTTTTT.

The chain recombines TRBV27 with TRBJ2-2, with a possible D match to TRBD2 (5 bases). Deletions cut 4 bases from V and 1 base from J, with 19 bases between. The CDR3 contains 18 residues. Germline CDR1 and CDR2: MNHEY and SMNVEV (reference sequence). CDR3 DNA sequence: TGTGCCAGCAGTTCTCCTTGGGGAAGCGGAGTGAACACCGGGGAGCTGTTTTTT. Translating it yields CASSSPWGSGVNTGELFF.

This chain joins TRBV6-5 and TRBJ1-2, with D possibly matching TRBD1 (5 bases). Germline V gene sequence: CDR1 MNHEY, CDR2 SVGAGI. Trimming took 0 bases from V and 6 from J, leaving 14 bases between them. The CDR3 has 15 residues. CDR3 bases: TGTGCCAGCAGTTACTCAGGGACGGGAGAGCATGGCTACACCTTC. Encoded protein: CASSYSGTGEHGYTF.

The chain employs TRBV28 and TRBJ2-7; 8 bases are a match to TRBD1. Trimming at V came to 2 bases and at J to 5 bases, leaving 2 bases not matched to a gene. This CDR3 has 13 amino acids. In germline, CDR1 is MDHEN, CDR2 SYDVKM. The DNA of the CDR3 is TGTGCCAGCAGTTTACCAGGGGGCAACGAGCAGTACTTC. This translates into CASSLPGGNEQYF.

This CDR3 reads CASRGTGNTGELFF. The CDR3 nucleotides read TGCGCCAGCAGAGGGACAGGGAACACCGGGGAGCTGTTTTTT. This chain joins TRBV4-1 and TRBJ2-2; 8 nucleotides agree with TRBD1. Unmatched junction bases numbered 1, after V lost 6 bases and J lost 1 base. This CDR3 is 14 amino acids long. The germline CDR1 and CDR2 sequences are MGHRA and YSYEKL.

This chain uses TRBV4-2 with TRBJ2-5; 8 nucleotides agree with TRBD2. The closer fit of TRBJ2-7 to the DNA end suggests the J call may be wrong. This CDR3 comprises 14 residues. Looked up from germline, CDR1 is LGHNA and CDR2 is YNFKEQ. Here the CDR3 reads CASSHGTSLHEQYF. CDR3 in DNA: TGTGCCAGCAGCCATGGGACTAGTCTCCACGAGCAGTACTTC.

The V call is TRBV7-9, the J call TRBJ2-1; TRBD2 agrees at 11 bases. The trim removed 3 bases at V and 0 bases at J, leaving 4 bases unmatched. This CDR3 region has 17 residues. Germline V lookup: CDR1 SEHNR, CDR2 FQNEAQ (reference sequence). CDR3 nucleotide sequence: TGTGCCAGCAGCTTCGGACTAGCGGGCTACTCCTACAATGAGCAGTTCTTC. Translation: CASSFGLAGYSYNEQFF.

The CDR3 spells CASSIDLSSYNEQFF. The CDR3 bases are TGTGCCAGTAGTATAGACCTGAGCTCCTACAATGAGCAGTTCTTC. The chain carries TRBV19 and TRBJ2-1; D not resolved. CDR3 length: 15 amino acids. Deletions cut 0 bases from V and 0 bases from J, with 6 bases between. Germline V gene sequence: CDR1 LNHDA, CDR2 SQIVND (reference sequence).

The rearrangement uses TRBV28 and TRBJ2-2; 10 nucleotides align to TRBD2. Germline V gene data show CDR1 as MDHEN and CDR2 as SYDVKM. The CDR3 is 15 amino acids. Unmatched junction bases numbered 5, after V lost 5 bases and J lost 5 bases. The CDR3 protein is CASSVASGSTGELFF. The DNA of the CDR3 is TGTGCCAGCAGTGTGGCTAGCGGGAGTACCGGGGAGCTGTTTTTT. The variable domain in full, with the rest retrieved from reference TRBV28 and TRBJ2-2, is DVKVTQSSRYLVKRTGEKVFLECVQDMDHENMFWYRQDPGLGLRLIYFSYDVKMKEKGDIPEGYSVSREKKERFSLILESASTNQTSMYLCASSVASGSTGELFFGEGSRLTVL.

V is TRBV19 and J is TRBJ1-1, with D uncertain. The CDR3 has 15 amino acids. The V and J ends lost 0 bases and 1 base respectively, with 9 bases between them. Germline CDR1 reads LNHDA; CDR2 reads SQIVND (reference sequence). CDR3 residues: CASSIERVGNTEAFF. In DNA form, the CDR3 reads TGTGCCAGTAGTATAGAGAGGGTAGGGAACACTGAAGCTTTCTTT.

The chain recombines TRBV10-2 with TRBJ2-7; 7 nucleotides line up with TRBD2. CDR1 is WSHSY and CDR2 is SAAADI in the germline V gene. The CDR3 loop spans 13 amino acids. The V and J ends lost 8 bases and 7 bases, in that order; junction bases with no gene match: 11. For the CDR3, the DNA is TGCGCCAGCGGGGGAGGGGTGCCTTCTGAGCAGTACTTC. Amino acids: CASGGGVPSEQYF.

This rearrangement joins TRBV19 to TRBJ2-1, with D possibly TRBD2 on 6 matching bases. CDR3 size: 13 residues. Germline CDR1 is LNHDA and CDR2 is SQIVND (reference sequence). Trimming took 5 bases from V and 5 from J, leaving 10 bases between them. The CDR3 protein is CASSPLANNEQFF. CDR3 nucleotide sequence: TGTGCCAGTAGTCCCCTAGCGAACAATGAGCAGTTCTTC.

The CDR3 region has the DNA TGTGCCAGCAGTGAAGGGAGAGCCTACGAGCAGTACTTC. Amino acids: CASSEGRAYEQYF. The rearrangement uses TRBV2 and TRBJ2-7; D is undetermined. V gave up 1 base and J gave up 2 bases, with 6 bases separating them. Per the germline V gene, CDR1 is SNHLY and CDR2 is FYNNEI. The CDR3 runs 13 residues.

The chain combines TRBV11-2 with TRBJ2-5, with TRBD2 matching over 11 bases. The ends lost 1 base at V and 5 bases at J; junction bases unmatched: 3. The CDR3 is 15 residues long. The V gene's germline CDR1 is SGHAT and CDR2 FQNNGV. The CDR3 spells CASSLGLAGWETQYF. CDR3 DNA sequence: TGTGCCAGCAGCTTAGGACTAGCGGGATGGGAGACCCAGTACTTC.

The genes are TRBV6-1 and TRBJ2-1; 14 bases are a match to TRBD2. The germline CDR1 and CDR2 sequences are MNHNS and SASEGT. The CDR3 extends over 13 amino acids. Trimming at V came to 6 bases and at J to 15 bases, leaving 7 bases not matched to a gene. The CDR3 region has the DNA TGTGCCAGCAGGGGGACTAGCGGGAGAAGCATGTTCTTC. Translating gives CASRGTSGRSMFF.

The J gene is TRBJ2-3, the V gene TRBV9, with 8 positions matching TRBD1. V was pared by 0 bases and J by 5 bases, with 5 bases of the junction left unmatched. In germline, CDR1 is SGDLS, CDR2 YYNGEE. The CDR3 is made up of 15 amino acids. CDR3 bases: TGTGCCAGCAGCGTAGTGGACAGGGTGTTAGATACGCAGTATTTT. This encodes CASSVVDRVLDTQYF.

This sequence joins TRBV10-1 and TRBJ1-1; the D is unclear. This CDR3 spans 13 amino acids. Trimming left V 4 bases short and J 5 bases short, with 11 bases between. Germline V gene lookup returns CDR1 WNHNN and CDR2 SYGVQD (reference sequence). The chain's CDR3 is CASSAGGWTEAFF. The CDR3 DNA follows: TGCGCCAGCAGTGCGGGCGGGTGGACTGAAGCTTTCTTT.

V and J are TRBV7-3 and TRBJ2-6; D is ambiguous. Trimming took off 7 bases at V and 0 bases at J, with 7 bases between the two ends. The germline V gene has CDR1 SGHTA and CDR2 FQGTGA. The CDR3 consists of 14 residues. The CDR3 loop reads CASTNSSGANVLTF. The CDR3, as DNA: TGTGCCAGCACCAACAGCTCTGGGGCCAACGTCCTGACTTTC.